The sequence of this T cell receptor (beta chain) was determined in a study of shared clonotypes between healthy human individuals. Trimming removed 5 bases from V and 1 base from J; junction bases left unmatched: 8. This CDR3 region has 15 residues. In germline, CDR1 is MDHEN, CDR2 SYDVKM. Splitting of each subset's genomic DNA was done evenly across several immunoSEQ plates. Only in-frame clones appear in the TCRdb table, and some are missing; sequencing was by immunoSEQ multiplex PCR. The table shows 2 million to 3 million clones, with roughly 93% occurring only once. The clonotype originates from a man aged 18 to 30 in good health. Some clones in this sample may be carry-over from other donors' samples. The sample was naive CD4+ T cells from PBMCs. Subset meaning: CD45RA+ positively selected. The J gene is TRBJ2-7, the V gene TRBV28; the match to TRBD2 covers 7 bases. In DNA form, the CDR3 reads TGTGCCAGCAGTCATGCGGGAGAGGGATCCTACGAGCAGTACTTC. Protein product: CASSHAGEGSYEQYF.